This T cell receptor beta chain was recorded in a study of glioma-infiltrating T cells after dendritic cell vaccination. Study background: The vaccine used monocyte-derived dendritic cells pulsed overnight with autologous tumor lysate.

V lost 1 base to trimming and J lost 8 bases, with 12 bases between them. The germline V gene encodes CDR1 SGHAT and CDR2 FQNNGV. The CDR3 has 14 residues. TCRB CDR3 was amplified from 2 ug genomic DNA or less. The primer mix had 60 V beta and 13 J beta primers. Some clones are missing from TCRdb's copy, which holds only in-frame ones; the method was immunoSEQ multiplex PCR. The sample has 85,000 to 110,000 clones; 75% to 85% are singletons. The clonotype originates from a human donor with glioblastoma. This chain uses TRBV11-2 with TRBJ2-1; perhaps TRBD1 as D (6 bases). This specimen was blood, taken before dendritic cell vaccination. This chain's CDR3 is CASSLVVQGYEQFF. CDR3 DNA sequence: TGTGCCAGCAGCTTAGTTGTACAGGGTTATGAGCAGTTCTTC.